One sample yielded the 3 T cell receptor beta chains listed below, sequenced in a study of T cell responses to AZD1222 COVID-19 vaccine. Profiled with immunoSEQ multiplex PCR; TCRdb holds only in-frame clones, not every one. The data contain approximately 110,000 clones, about 90% of them seen just once; the ten biggest clones take up approximately 9.3%. Sequencing used peripheral blood, obtained on day 0 of AZD1222 vaccination. The receptors originated from an adult in good health.

The chain couples TRBV12-3 or TRBV12-4 to TRBJ1-5; D is uncertain. The V and J ends lost 4 bases and 10 bases respectively, with 14 bases between them. This CDR3 contains 13 residues. The chain's CDR3 is CASSWAAGHPQHF. The CDR3 DNA follows: TGTGCCAGCAGTTGGGCTGCAGGCCATCCCCAGCATTTT.

The chain employs TRBV14 and TRBJ2-5; no definite D call. The CDR3 covers 15 residues. The germline V gene encodes CDR1 SGHDN and CDR2 FVKESK. V was cut by 0 bases and J by 4 bases, with 12 bases left in between. This CDR3 reads CASSQDLGIVETQYF. The CDR3 nucleotides are TGTGCCAGCAGCCAAGATCTTGGGATTGTAGAGACCCAGTACTTC.

This clone was picked up one time. The rearrangement links TRBV6-5 to TRBJ1-2; 10 nucleotides line up with TRBD1. The CDR3 length is 13 residues. CDR1 and CDR2 from the germline V gene are MNHEY and SVGAGI. Germline trimming cut 6 bases from V and 8 bases from J; bases unmatched to any gene: 6. The CDR3 sequence: CASRQTGGSGYTF. The DNA for the CDR3 is TGTGCCAGCAGACAGACAGGGGGCTCAGGCTACACCTTC.